These T cell receptor beta chains were read from a single sample in a study of T cell responses to AZD1222 COVID-19 vaccine. Assay: immunoSEQ multiplex PCR; the TCRdb copy retains only in-frame clones and omits some. This sample has around 84,000 clones, with approximately 83% found just once. The material was peripheral blood, obtained 28 days after the second AZD1222 dose. Every receptor here comes from an adult who received the AZD1222 COVID-19 vaccine. Each CDR3 is given with its conserved first and last residue. A D gene is named only where the DNA matches it firmly. Only some rows state a clone size, as once, few, many or a class for expanded clones.

DNA,CDR3,V,J,D,size
TGTGCCAGCAGCGTAGCGGGAAGGTCCGGACAGGGCTATGGCTACACCTTC,CASSVAGRSGQGYGYTF,TRBV9,TRBJ1-2,TRBD1,NA
TGTGCCAGCAGTTTAGCTCTTGCAACAGAAAAACTGTTTTTT,CASSLALATEKLFF,TRBV28,TRBJ1-4,NA,many
TGTGCCAGCAGCGTTTCTCCCCGGAGGGACACCGGGGAGCTGTTTTTT,CASSVSPRRDTGELFF,TRBV9,TRBJ2-2,NA,NA
TGTGCCTGGAGTGGTGGGTCTTACGAGCAGTACTTC,CAWSGGSYEQYF,TRBV30,TRBJ2-7,NA,NA
TGCGCCAGCAACCCCACTAGAATCGATAACAATGAGCAGTTCTTC,CASNPTRIDNNEQFF,TRBV5-1,TRBJ2-1,NA,few
TGTGCCAGCAGTGAAAGTCCGGCAGGGCGTCCTCCCTACAATGAGCAGTTCTTC,CASSESPAGRPPYNEQFF,TRBV6-1,TRBJ2-1,NA,NA
TGTGCCTGGAGTGTAAGGCAGGGTGGGGATTCACCCCTCCACTTT,CAWSVRQGGDSPLHF,TRBV30,TRBJ1-6,NA,few
TGTGCCAGCAGCTTGGCTAGCGGGGGGGACACAGATACGCAGTATTTT,CASSLASGGDTDTQYF,TRBV5-6,TRBJ2-3,TRBD2,NA
TGTGCCAGTAGTATTCAGCGAACTAACTATGGCTACACCTTC,CASSIQRTNYGYTF,TRBV19,TRBJ1-2,NA,NA
TGTGCCAGTACGACTGGGGGAGGTTTCTATGGCTACACCTTC,CASTTGGGFYGYTF,TRBV19,TRBJ1-2,NA,NA